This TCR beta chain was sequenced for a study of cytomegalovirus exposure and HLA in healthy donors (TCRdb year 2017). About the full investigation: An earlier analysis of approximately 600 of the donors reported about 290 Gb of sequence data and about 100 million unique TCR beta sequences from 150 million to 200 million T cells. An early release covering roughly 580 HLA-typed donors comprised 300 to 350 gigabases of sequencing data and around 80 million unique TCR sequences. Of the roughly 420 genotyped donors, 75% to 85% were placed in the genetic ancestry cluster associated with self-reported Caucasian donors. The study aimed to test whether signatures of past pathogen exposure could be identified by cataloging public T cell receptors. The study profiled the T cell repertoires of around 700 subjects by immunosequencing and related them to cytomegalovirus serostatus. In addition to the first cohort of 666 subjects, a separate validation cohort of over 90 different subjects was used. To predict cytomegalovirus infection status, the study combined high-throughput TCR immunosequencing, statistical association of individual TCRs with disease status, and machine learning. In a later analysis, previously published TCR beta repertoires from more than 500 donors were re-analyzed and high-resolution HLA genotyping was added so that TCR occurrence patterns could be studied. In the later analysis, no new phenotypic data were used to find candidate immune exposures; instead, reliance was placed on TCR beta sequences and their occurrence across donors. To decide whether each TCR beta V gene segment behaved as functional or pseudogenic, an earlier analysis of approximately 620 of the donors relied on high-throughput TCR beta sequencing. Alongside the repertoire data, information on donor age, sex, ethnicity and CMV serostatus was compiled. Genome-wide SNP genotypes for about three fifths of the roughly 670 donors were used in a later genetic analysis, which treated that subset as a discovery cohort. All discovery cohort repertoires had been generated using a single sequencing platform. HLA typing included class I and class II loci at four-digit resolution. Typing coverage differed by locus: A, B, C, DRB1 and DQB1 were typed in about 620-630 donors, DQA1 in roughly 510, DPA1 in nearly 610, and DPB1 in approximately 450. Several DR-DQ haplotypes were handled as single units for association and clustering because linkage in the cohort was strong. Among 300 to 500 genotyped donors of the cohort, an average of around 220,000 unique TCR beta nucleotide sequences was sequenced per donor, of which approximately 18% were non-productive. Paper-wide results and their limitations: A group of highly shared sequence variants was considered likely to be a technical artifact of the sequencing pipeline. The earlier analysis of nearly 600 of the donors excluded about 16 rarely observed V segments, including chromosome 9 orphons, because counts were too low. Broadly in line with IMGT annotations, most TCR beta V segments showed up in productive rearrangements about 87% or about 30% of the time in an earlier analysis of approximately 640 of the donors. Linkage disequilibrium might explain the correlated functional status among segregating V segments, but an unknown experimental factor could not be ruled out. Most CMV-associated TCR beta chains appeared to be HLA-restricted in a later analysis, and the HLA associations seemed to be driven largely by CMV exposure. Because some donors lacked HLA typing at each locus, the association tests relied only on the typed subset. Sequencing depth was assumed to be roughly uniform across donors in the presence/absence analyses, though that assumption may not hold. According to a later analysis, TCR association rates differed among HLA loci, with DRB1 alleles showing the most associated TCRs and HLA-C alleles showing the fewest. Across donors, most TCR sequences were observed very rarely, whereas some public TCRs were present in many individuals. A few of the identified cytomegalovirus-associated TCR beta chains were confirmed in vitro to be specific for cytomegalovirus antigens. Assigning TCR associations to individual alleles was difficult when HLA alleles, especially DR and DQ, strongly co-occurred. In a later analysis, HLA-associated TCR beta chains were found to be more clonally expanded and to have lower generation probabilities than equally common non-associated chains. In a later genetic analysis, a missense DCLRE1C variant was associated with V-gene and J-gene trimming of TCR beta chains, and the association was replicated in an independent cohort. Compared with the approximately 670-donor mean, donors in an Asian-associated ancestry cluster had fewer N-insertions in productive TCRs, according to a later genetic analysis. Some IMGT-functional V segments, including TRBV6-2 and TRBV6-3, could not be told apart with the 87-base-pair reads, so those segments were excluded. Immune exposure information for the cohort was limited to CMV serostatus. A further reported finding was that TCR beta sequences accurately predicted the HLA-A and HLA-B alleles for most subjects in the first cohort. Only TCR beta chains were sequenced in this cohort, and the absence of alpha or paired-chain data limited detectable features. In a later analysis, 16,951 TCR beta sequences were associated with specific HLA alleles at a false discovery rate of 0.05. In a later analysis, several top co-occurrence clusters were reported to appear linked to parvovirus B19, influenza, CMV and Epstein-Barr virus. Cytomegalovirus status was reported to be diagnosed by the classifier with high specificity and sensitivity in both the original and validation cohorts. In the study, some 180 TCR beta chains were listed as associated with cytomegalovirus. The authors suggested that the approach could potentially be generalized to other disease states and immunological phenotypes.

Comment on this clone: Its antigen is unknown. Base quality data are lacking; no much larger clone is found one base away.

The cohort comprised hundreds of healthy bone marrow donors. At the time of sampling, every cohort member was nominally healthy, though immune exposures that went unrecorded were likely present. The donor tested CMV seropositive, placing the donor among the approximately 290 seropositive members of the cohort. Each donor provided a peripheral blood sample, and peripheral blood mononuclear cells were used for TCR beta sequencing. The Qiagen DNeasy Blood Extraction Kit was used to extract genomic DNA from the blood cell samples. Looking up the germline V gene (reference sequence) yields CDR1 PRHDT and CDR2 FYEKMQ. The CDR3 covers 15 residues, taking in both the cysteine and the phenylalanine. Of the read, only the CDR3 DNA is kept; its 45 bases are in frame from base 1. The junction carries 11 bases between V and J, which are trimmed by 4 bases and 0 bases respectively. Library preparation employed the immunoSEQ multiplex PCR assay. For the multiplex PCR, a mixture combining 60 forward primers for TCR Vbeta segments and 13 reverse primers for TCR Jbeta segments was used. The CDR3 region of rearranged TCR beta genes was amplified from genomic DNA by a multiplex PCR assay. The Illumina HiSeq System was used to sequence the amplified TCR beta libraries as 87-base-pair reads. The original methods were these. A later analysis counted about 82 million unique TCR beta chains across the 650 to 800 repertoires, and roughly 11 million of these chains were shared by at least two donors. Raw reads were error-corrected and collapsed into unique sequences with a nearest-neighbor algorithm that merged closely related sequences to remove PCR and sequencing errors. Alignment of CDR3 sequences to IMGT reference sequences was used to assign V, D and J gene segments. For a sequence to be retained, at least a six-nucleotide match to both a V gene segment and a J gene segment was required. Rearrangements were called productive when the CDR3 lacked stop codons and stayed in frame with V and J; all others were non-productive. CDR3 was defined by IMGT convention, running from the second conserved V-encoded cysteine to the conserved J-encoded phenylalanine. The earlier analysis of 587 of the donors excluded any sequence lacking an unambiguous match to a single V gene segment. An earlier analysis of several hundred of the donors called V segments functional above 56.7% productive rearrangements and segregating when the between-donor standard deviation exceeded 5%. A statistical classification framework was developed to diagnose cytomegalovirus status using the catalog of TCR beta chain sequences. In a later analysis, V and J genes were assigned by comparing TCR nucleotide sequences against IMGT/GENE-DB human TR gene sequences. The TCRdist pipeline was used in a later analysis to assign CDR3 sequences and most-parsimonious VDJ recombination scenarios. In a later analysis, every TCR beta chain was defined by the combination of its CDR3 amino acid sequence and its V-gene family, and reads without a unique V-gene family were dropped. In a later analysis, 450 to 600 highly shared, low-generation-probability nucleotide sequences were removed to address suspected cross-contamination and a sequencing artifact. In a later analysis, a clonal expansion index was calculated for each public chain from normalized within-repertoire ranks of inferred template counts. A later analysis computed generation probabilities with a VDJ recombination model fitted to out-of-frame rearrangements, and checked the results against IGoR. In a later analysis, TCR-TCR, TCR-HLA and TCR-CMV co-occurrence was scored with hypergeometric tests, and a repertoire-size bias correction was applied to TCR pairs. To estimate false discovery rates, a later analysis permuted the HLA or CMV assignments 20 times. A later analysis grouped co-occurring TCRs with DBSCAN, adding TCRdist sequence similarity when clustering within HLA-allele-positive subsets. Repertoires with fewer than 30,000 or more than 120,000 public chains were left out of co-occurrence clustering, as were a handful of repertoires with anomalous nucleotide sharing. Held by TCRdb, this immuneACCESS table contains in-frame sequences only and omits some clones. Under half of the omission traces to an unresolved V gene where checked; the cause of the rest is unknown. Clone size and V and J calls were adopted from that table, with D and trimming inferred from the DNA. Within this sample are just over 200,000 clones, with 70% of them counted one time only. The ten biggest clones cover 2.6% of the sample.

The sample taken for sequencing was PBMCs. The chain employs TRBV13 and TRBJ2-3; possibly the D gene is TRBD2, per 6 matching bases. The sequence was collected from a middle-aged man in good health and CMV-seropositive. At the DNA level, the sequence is TGTGCCAGCAGCTCCGGACTAACTAGCACAGATACGCAGTATTTT. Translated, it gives CASSSGLTSTDTQYF. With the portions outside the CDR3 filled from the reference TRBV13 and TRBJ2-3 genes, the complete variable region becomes AAGVIQSPRHLIKEKRETATLKCYPIPRHDTVYWYQQGPGQDPQFLISFYEKMQSDKGSIPDRFSAQQFSDYHSELNMSSLELGDSALYFCASSSGLTSTDTQYFGPGTRLTVL.